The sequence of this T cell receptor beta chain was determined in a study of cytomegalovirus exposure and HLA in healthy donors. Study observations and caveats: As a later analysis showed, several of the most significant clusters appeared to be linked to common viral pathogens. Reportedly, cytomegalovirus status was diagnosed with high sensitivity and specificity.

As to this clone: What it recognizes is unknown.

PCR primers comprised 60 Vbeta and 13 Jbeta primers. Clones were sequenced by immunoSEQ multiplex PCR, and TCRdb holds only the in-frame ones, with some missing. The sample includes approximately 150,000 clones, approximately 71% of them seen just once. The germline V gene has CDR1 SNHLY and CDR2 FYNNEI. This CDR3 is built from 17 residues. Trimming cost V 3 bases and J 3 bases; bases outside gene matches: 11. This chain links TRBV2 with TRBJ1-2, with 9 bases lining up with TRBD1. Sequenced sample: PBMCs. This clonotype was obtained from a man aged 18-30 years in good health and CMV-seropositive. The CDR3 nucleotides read TGTGCCAGCAGTGAGGGTGGGACAGGGAGTCTCTACTATGGCTACACCTTC. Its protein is CASSEGGTGSLYYGYTF.